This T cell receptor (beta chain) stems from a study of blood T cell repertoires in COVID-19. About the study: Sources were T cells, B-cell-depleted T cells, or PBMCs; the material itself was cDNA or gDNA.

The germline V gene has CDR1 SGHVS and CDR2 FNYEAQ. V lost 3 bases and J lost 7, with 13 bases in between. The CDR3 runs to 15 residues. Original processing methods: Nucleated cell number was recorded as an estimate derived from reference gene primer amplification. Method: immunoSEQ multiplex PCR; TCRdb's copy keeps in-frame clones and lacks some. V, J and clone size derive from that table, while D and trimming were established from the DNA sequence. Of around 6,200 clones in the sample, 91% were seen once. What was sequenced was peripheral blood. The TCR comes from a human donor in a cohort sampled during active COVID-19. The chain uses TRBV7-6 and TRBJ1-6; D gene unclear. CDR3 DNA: TGTGCCAGCAGCTTGGTTGAGGGTGGGAATTCACCCCTCCACTTT. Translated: CASSLVEGGNSPLHF.